The 15 T cell receptor beta chains below were found in one sample sequenced in a study of T-cell memory formation after mild COVID-19 (dated by TCRdb to about 2021). The library was obtained by 5' RACE. The data were produced on an Illumina NovaSeq 6000. TCRdb trimmed the raw reads at Q25, called clones with MiXCR and kept productive beta chains. Every distinct CDR3 protein forms one entry, paired with its most common genes and DNA. This sample lists roughly 51,000 distinct CDR3 sequences; 7.3% were detected once. The ten largest make up roughly 1.3% of the sample. Sequenced: PBMCs or a T cell subset sorted from them (not recorded which). Source of these receptors: a man between 18 and 29 years old who had mild COVID-19 (a few samples of this study predate the infection). The sample titles of this study are shuffled in the database, so cell type and time point are left out; the donor was told from shared clones.

This clonotype has more than one count but fewer than ten. The chain uses TRBV7-9 and TRBJ1-1; no definite D call. The V and J ends lost 5 bases and 0 bases respectively, with 13 bases between them. Germline loops: CDR1 SEHNR, CDR2 FQNEAQ (reference sequence). The CDR3 sequence is 15 residues long. This CDR3 reads CASSPGLQLNTEAFF. The CDR3 DNA reads TGTGCCAGCAGCCCGGGGTTACAGTTGAACACTGAAGCTTTCTTT.

This clonotype was picked up one time. The chain joins TRBV4-3 to TRBJ1-1; D remains unclear. Trimming took off 1 base at V and 2 bases at J, with 8 bases between the two ends. The CDR3 totals 14 residues. Per the germline V gene, CDR1 is LGHNA and CDR2 is YSLEER. CDR3 loop: CASSQGFSNTEAFF. CDR3 nucleotides: TGCGCCAGCAGCCAAGGGTTCAGCAACACTGAAGCTTTCTTT.

This clonotype was observed a handful of times. The rearrangement links TRBV6-6 to TRBJ1-6, with TRBD1 matching 8 bases. The CDR3 has 16 amino acids. The V and J ends lost 5 bases and 5 bases, in that order; junction bases with no gene match: 8. Germline V gene lookup returns CDR1 MNHNY and CDR2 SVGAGI (reference sequence). CDR3 protein: CASSARQGRNNSPLHF. CDR3 sequence (DNA): TGTGCCAGCAGTGCCCGACAGGGGAGGAATAATTCACCCCTCCACTTT.

This clonotype was seen at least ten times. This chain connects TRBV20-1 to TRBJ2-5; 7 bases line up with TRBD1. The CDR3 length is 18 residues. With V trimmed by 0 bases and J by 1 base, 14 bases remained unmatched. Germline lookup yields CDR1 DFQATT and CDR2 SNEGSKA (reference sequence). The CDR3 protein is CSARDPAFGTDLQETQYF. CDR3 DNA: TGCAGTGCTAGAGACCCCGCCTTCGGGACAGATCTCCAAGAGACCCAGTACTTC.

The chain links TRBV20-1 to TRBJ2-2; unclear D gene. This CDR3 is 13 amino acids long. Trimming took off 5 bases at V and 6 bases at J, with 13 bases between the two ends. Germline CDR1 DFQATT, CDR2 SNEGSKA (reference sequence). As DNA, the CDR3 is TGCAGTGCTGTAGATGGCACGGCCGGGGAGCTGTTTTTT. Protein: CSAVDGTAGELFF.

This clonotype appeared a few times. The chain has TRBV7-9 and TRBJ2-2; either TRBD1 or TRBD2 may supply D (5 bases each). Germline V lookup: CDR1 SEHNR, CDR2 FQNEAQ (reference sequence). The length of the CDR3 is 15 residues. The V gene lost 4 bases and the J gene lost 3 bases, with 12 bases spanning the gap. CDR3 amino acids: CASSSGTLDTGELFF. The DNA of the CDR3 is TGTGCCAGCAGCTCCGGGACCTTGGACACCGGGGAGCTGTTTTTT.

This sequence joins TRBV7-9 and TRBJ2-3, with D unresolved. V was trimmed by 10 bases and J by 6 bases, leaving 17 bases between them. Germline lookup yields CDR1 SEHNR and CDR2 FQNEAQ (reference sequence). The CDR3 is made up of 13 amino acids. The CDR3 protein is CATKTQRTDTQYF. In DNA, the CDR3 is TGTGCCACCAAAACCCAGCGAACCGATACGCAGTATTTT.

This clonotype occurred a few times. The chain has TRBV4-3 and TRBJ1-2; D is unclear. The V end was cut by 4 bases, the J end by 3 bases, with 21 bases between. The CDR3 spans 17 residues. CDR1 LGHNA and CDR2 YSLEER come from the germline V gene. CDR3: CASSRQIGSELDYGYTF. The DNA of the CDR3 is TGCGCCAGCAGCCGTCAAATAGGCAGTGAATTAGACTATGGCTACACCTTC.

The rearrangement joins TRBV12-3 or TRBV12-4 to TRBJ1-1; TRBD1 might be the D (5 bases). The CDR3 length is 15 residues. V was shortened by 2 bases and J by 1 base, with 11 bases between the two germline ends. This CDR3 reads CASSLTAGGNTEAFF. CDR3 sequence (DNA): TGTGCCAGCAGTTTAACAGCCGGGGGGAACACTGAAGCTTTCTTT.

This clonotype came up many times. This chain uses TRBV12-3 or TRBV12-4 with TRBJ2-3, with 9 bases matching TRBD2. V lost 5 bases and J lost 4; bases outside the gene matches: 10. CDR3 size: 16 residues. The CDR3 here is CASSRDRAGGADTQYF. The CDR3 nucleotides are TGTGCCAGCAGTCGCGACCGAGCGGGGGGAGCAGATACGCAGTATTTT.

The chain recombines TRBV18 with TRBJ2-3; a possible D gene is TRBD1 (6 bases). The germline V gene has CDR1 KGHSH and CDR2 LQKENI. Trimming removed 6 bases at V and 1 base at J, with 14 bases between. This CDR3 comprises 15 residues. CDR3 nucleotides: TGTGCCAGCTCGCCCGGACAGCAACGCACAGATACGCAGTATTTT. It encodes CASSPGQQRTDTQYF.

There are a few counts of this clonotype. This chain connects TRBV7-9 to TRBJ1-3; D gene unclear. V lost 3 bases and J lost 0, with 9 bases in between. The CDR3 length is 15 residues. Germline CDR1 SEHNR, CDR2 FQNEAQ (reference sequence). CDR3 amino acids: CASSFLLGSGNTIYF. The CDR3 nucleotides are TGTGCCAGCAGCTTCCTTCTCGGCTCTGGAAACACCATATATTTT. Using reference TRBV7-9 and TRBJ1-3 for the parts outside the CDR3, the full variable domain is DTGVSQNPRHKITKRGQNVTFRCDPISEHNRLYWYRQTLGQGPEFLTYFQNEAQLEKSRLLSDRFSAERPKGSFSTLEIQRTEQGDSAMYLCASSFLLGSGNTIYFGEGSWLTVV.

This chain connects TRBV12-3 or TRBV12-4 to TRBJ1-2; 8 bases are a match to TRBD1. The CDR3 is made up of 14 amino acids. Losses at the gene ends were 3 bases for V and 0 bases for J; bases not matched to a gene: 0. This chain's CDR3 is CASSLGQANYGYTF. The CDR3 region has the DNA TGTGCCAGCAGTTTGGGACAGGCTAACTATGGCTACACCTTC.

A few counts support this clonotype. The rearrangement uses TRBV9 and TRBJ2-1, with D possibly matching TRBD2 (5 bases). V gave up 1 base and J gave up 8 bases, with 13 bases separating them. Germline V gene sequence: CDR1 SGDLS, CDR2 YYNGEE. The CDR3 has 14 residues. CDR3: CASSVRPGKYEQFF. CDR3 nucleotides: TGTGCCAGCAGCGTAAGACCGGGAAAGTATGAGCAGTTCTTC.

This clonotype has ten or more counts. The V and J genes are TRBV5-5 and TRBJ2-7; 7 nucleotides match TRBD1. The CDR3 extends over 15 amino acids. Looked up from germline, CDR1 is SGHKS and CDR2 is YYEKEE (reference sequence). Trimming removed 4 bases from V and 2 bases from J; junction bases left unmatched: 9. This CDR3 is CASSQAGTDPYEQYV. CDR3 sequence (DNA): TGTGCCAGCAGCCAAGCCGGGACAGACCCCTACGAGCAGTACGTC.